This T cell receptor beta chain was profiled in a study of blood T cells in healthy people across ages. The J segment lost 4 bases and the V segment lost 4 bases, leaving 3 bases of the junction unmatched. Germline CDR1 reads DFQATT; CDR2 reads SNEGSKA (reference sequence). The CDR3 is 14 residues long. For the second PCR, which ran for about 7 to 11 cycles, a sample-barcoded 5' primer and a J-beta primer mix were used. TCRdb reanalysed the 5' RACE reads using MiXCR and keeps one entry per CDR3 protein. Among around 990,000 distinct CDR3 sequences listed, about two fifths were seen once. The chain joins TRBV20-1 to TRBJ2-3; 12 nucleotides align to TRBD1. This clonotype originated in a man younger than 35 in good health. Sequenced: blood. CDR3 in amino acids: CSATGTGGPDTQYF. CDR3 DNA: TGCAGTGCTACGGGGACAGGGGGCCCAGATACGCAGTATTTT.